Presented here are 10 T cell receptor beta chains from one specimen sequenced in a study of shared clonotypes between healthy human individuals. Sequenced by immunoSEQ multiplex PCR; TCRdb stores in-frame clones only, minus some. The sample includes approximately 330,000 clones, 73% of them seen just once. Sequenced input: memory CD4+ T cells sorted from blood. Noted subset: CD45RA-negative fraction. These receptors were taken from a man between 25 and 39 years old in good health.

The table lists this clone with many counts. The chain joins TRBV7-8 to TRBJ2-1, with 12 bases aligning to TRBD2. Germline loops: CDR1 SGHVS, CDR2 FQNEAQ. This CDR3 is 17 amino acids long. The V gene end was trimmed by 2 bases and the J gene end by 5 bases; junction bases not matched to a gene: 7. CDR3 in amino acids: CASSLRTSGRQNNEQFF. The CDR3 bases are TGTGCCAGCAGCTTACGAACTAGCGGGAGGCAGAACAATGAGCAGTTCTTC.

CDR3 sequence reads: CASSLQEGDDIQYF. CDR3 nucleotide sequence: TGCGCCAGCAGCCTCCAGGAGGGCGACGACATTCAGTACTTC. The chain has TRBV5-1 and TRBJ2-4, with D maybe TRBD2 (6 bases). Per germline, CDR1 SGHRS and CDR2 YFSETQ. The CDR3 is 14 residues long. The ends were cut back, 4 bases at V and 8 bases at J, with 16 bases in the middle.

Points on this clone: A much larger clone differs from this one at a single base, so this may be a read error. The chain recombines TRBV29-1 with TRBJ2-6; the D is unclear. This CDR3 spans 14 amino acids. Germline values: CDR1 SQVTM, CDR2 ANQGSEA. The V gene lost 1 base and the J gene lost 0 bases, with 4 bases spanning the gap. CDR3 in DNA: TGCAGCGTTGAAGGGGGCTCTGGGGCCAACGTCCTGACTTTC. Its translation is CSVEGGSGANVLTF.

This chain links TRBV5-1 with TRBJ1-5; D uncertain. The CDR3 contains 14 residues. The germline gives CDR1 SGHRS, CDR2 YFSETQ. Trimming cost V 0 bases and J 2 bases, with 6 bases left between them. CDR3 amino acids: CASSLGAGNQPQHF. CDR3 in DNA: TGCGCCAGCAGCTTGGGAGCAGGCAATCAGCCCCAGCATTTT.

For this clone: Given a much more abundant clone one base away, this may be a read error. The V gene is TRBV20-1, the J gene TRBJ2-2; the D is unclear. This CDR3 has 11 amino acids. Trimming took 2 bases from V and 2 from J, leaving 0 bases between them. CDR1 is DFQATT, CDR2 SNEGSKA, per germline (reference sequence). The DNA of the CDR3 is TGCAGTGCTAGAAACACCGGGGAGCTGTTTTTT. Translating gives CSARNTGELFF.

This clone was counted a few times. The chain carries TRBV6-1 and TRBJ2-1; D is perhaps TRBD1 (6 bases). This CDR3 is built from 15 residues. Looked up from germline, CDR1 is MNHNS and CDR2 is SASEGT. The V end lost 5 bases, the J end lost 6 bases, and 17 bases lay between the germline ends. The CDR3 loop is CASSLQGRFGNEQFF. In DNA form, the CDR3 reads TGTGCCAGCAGTTTACAGGGCCGGTTCGGCAATGAGCAGTTCTTC.

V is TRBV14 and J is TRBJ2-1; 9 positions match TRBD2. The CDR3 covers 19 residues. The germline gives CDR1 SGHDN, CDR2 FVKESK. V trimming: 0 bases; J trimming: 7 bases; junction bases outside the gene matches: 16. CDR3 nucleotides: TGTGCCAGCAGCCAAGACACAGCGGGAGGATCGCTGCCGAGTAATGAGCAGTTCTTC. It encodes CASSQDTAGGSLPSNEQFF.

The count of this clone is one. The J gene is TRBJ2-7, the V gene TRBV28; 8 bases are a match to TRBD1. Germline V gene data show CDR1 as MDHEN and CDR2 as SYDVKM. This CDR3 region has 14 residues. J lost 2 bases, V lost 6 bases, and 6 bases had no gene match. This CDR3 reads CASRGNRGTYEQYF. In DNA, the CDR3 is TGTGCCAGCAGGGGAAACAGGGGGACCTACGAGCAGTACTTC.

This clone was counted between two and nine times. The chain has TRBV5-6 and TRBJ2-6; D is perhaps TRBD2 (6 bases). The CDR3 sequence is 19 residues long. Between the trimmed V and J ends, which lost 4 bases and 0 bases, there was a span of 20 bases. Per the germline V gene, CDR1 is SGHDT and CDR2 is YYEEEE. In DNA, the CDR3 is TGTGCCAGCAGCCAGTTTGAGGGAGGCCTATACTCTGGGGCCAACGTCCTGACTTTC. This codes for CASSQFEGGLYSGANVLTF.

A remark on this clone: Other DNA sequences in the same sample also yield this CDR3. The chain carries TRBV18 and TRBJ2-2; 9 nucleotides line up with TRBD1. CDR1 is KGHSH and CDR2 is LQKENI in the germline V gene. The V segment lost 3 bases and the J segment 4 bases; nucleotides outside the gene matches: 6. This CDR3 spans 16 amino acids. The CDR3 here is CASSPAGTGITGELFF. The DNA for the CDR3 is TGTGCCAGCTCACCGGCGGGGACAGGGATCACCGGGGAGCTGTTTTTT.